Below, one TCR beta chain is given with its context. Its antigen is currently unknown. The data stem from a study of cytomegalovirus exposure and HLA in healthy donors. Whole-study findings and limits: Later, TCR association rates were found to vary by HLA locus, highest for DRB1 and lowest for HLA-C. Researchers reported from a later analysis that most CMV-associated TCR beta chains appeared HLA-restricted. Later analysis identified several of the most significant clusters that appeared linked to common viral pathogens.

Both 60 Vbeta primers and 13 Jbeta primers went into the PCR. The table came from immunoSEQ multiplex PCR; TCRdb's copy has only in-frame clones and leaves some out. The sample includes a few hundred thousand clones, approximately 90% of them seen just once. Trimming left V 0 bases short and J 8 bases short, with 16 bases between. CDR1 is MNHEY, CDR2 SVGAGI, per germline. The CDR3 has 16 residues. V and J are TRBV6-5 and TRBJ1-4; TRBD1 is a possible D gene (6 bases). The sequence was collected from a woman in her late teens or twenties in good health and CMV-seronegative. Sample: PBMCs. In DNA form, the CDR3 reads TGTGCCAGCAGTTACTCCAGGGGCTGGGTTGAGGAAAAACTGTTTTTT. It encodes CASSYSRGWVEEKLFF.